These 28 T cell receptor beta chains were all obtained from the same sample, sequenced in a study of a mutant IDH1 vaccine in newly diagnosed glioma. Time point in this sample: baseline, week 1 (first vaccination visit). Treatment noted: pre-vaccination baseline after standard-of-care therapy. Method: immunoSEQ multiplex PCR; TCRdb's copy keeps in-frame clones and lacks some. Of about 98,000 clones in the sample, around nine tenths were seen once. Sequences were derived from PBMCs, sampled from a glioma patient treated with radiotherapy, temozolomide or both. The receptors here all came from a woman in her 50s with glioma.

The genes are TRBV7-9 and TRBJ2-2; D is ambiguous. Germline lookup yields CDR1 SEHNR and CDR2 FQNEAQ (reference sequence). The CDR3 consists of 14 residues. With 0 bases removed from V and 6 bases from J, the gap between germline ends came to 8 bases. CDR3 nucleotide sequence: TGTGCCAGCAGCTTAGCGGAAACCCCCGGGGAGCTGTTTTTT. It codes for CASSLAETPGELFF.

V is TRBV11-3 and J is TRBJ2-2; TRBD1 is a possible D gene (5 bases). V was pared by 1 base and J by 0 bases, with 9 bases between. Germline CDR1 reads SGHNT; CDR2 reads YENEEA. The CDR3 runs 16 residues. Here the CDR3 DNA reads TGTGCCAGCAGCTTAGGCAGGGCCGCGAACACCGGGGAGCTGTTTTTT. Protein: CASSLGRAANTGELFF. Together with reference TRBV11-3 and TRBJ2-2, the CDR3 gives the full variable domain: EAGVVQSPRYKIIEKKQPVAFWCNPISGHNTLYWYLQNLGQGPELLIRYENEEAVDDSQLPKDRFSAERLKGVDSTLKIQPAELGDSAVYLCASSLGRAANTGELFFGEGSRLTVL.

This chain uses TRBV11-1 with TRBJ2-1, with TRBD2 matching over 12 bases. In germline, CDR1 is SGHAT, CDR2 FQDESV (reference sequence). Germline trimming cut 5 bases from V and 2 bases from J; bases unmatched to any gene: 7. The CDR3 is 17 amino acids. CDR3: CASSPPGLAGPYNEQFF. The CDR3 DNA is TGTGCCAGCAGCCCTCCAGGACTAGCGGGACCCTACAATGAGCAGTTCTTC.

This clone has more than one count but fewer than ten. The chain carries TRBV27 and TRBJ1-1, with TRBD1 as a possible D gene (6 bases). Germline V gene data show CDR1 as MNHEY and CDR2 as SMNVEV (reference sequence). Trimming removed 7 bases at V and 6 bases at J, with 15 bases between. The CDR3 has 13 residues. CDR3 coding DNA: TGTGCCAGCACTGGGGGGCTGGGCGCTGAAGCTTTCTTT. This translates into CASTGGLGAEAFF.

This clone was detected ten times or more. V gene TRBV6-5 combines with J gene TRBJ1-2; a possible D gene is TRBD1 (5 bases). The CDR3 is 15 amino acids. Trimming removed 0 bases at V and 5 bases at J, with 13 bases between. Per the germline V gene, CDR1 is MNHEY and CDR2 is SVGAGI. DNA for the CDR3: TGTGCCAGCAGTTACTCGGCGGGACGGACATATGGCTACACCTTC. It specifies CASSYSAGRTYGYTF.

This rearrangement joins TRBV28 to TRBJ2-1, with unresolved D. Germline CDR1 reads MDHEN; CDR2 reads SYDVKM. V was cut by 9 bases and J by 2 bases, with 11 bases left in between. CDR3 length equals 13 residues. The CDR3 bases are TGTGCCAGTCGAACAGCCGCCTACAATGAGCAGTTCTTC. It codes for CASRTAAYNEQFF.

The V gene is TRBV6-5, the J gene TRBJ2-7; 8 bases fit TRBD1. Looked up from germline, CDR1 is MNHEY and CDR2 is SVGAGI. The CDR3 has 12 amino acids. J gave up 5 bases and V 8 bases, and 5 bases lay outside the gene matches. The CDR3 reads CASQDRDNEQYF. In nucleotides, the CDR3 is TGTGCCAGCCAGGACAGGGATAACGAGCAGTACTTC.

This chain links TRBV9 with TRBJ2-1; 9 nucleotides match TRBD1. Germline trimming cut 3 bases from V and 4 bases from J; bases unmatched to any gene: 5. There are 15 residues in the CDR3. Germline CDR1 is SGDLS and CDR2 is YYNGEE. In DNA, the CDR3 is TGTGCCAGCAGCGACAGGACAGGGGATTACAATGAGCAGTTCTTC. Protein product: CASSDRTGDYNEQFF.

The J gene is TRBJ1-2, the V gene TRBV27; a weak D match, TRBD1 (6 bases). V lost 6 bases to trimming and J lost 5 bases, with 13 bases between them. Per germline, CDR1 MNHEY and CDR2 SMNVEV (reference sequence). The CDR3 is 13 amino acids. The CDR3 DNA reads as TGTGCCAGCAGATCCCACAGGGAGTATGGCTACACCTTC. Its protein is CASRSHREYGYTF.

CDR3: CSVEDRLTSGGNNEQFF. DNA of the CDR3: TGCAGCGTTGAAGATCGGTTAACTAGCGGGGGGAACAATGAGCAGTTCTTC. This chain uses TRBV29-1 with TRBJ2-1, with TRBD2 identical over 12 bases. V lost 0 bases, J lost 5 bases, and 8 bases stayed unmatched. CDR1 is SQVTM, CDR2 ANQGSEA, per germline. The CDR3 is 17 amino acids.

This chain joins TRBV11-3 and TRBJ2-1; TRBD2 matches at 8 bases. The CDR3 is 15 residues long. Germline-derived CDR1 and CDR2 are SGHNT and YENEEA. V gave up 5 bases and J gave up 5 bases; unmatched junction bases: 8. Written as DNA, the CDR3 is TGTGCCAGCAGCCCCAATAGCGGGACCGACAATGAGCAGTTCTTC. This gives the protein CASSPNSGTDNEQFF.

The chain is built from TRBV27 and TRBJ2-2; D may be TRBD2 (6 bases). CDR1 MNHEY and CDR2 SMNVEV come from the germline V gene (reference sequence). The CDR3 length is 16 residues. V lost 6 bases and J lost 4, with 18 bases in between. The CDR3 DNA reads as TGTGCCAGCAGCTATTTGTACGGGGGATCCACCGGGGAGCTGTTTTTT. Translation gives CASSYLYGGSTGELFF.

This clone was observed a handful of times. In DNA, the CDR3 is TGTGCCAGCAGCCCACCTGTCTTTAGGAGCTCTGGGGCCAACGTCCTGACTTTC. Amino acids: CASSPPVFRSSGANVLTF. The chain carries TRBV7-3 and TRBJ2-6; D remains ambiguous. Trimming stripped 5 bases from V and 0 bases from J, with 17 bases between. Germline V gene sequence: CDR1 SGHTA, CDR2 FQGTGA. CDR3 length equals 18 residues.

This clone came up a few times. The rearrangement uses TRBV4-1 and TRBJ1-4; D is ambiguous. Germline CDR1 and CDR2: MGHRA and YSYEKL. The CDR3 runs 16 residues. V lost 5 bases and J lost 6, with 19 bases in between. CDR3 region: CASSAVNMVVYEKLFF. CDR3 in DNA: TGCGCCAGCAGCGCCGTCAATATGGTAGTATATGAAAAACTGTTTTTT.

CDR3 sequence: CASSLEAGRTYEQYF. Here the CDR3 DNA reads TGTGCCAGCAGCTTAGAGGCCGGCAGGACCTACGAGCAGTACTTC. The chain has TRBV7-8 and TRBJ2-7; D not certain. CDR3 length: 15 residues. Germline V gives CDR1 SGHVS, CDR2 FQNEAQ. The V end was cut by 1 base, the J end by 2 bases, with 12 bases between.

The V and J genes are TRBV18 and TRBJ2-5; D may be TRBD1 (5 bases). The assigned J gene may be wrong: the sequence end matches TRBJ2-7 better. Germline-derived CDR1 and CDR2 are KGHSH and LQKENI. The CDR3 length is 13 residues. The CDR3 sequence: CASSILSRDEQYF. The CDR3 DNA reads TGTGCCAGCTCAATCCTTAGCAGGGACGAGCAGTACTTC.

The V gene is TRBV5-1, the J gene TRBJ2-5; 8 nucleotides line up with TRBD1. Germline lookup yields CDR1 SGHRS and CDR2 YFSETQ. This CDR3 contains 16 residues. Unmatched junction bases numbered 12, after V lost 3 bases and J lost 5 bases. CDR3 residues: CASSYSLGQGHETQYF. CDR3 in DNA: TGCGCCAGCAGCTACTCTCTCGGACAGGGCCACGAGACCCAGTACTTC.

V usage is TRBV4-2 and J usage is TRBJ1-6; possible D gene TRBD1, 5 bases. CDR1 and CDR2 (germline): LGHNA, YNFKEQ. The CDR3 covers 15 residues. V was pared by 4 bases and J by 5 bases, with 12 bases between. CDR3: CASSRSGLNNSPLHF. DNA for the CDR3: TGTGCCAGCAGCCGATCGGGGCTAAATAATTCACCCCTCCACTTT.

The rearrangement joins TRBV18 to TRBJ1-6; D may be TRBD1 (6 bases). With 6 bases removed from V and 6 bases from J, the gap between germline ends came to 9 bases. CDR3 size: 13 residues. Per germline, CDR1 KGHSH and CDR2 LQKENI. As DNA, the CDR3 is TGTGCCAGCTCCGGAGGGGGTAATTCACCCCTCCACTTT. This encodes CASSGGGNSPLHF.

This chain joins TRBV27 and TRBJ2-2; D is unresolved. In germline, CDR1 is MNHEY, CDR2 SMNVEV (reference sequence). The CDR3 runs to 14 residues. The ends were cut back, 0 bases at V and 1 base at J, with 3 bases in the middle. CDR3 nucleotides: TGTGCCAGCAGTTTATCAGGGAACACCGGGGAGCTGTTTTTT. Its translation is CASSLSGNTGELFF.

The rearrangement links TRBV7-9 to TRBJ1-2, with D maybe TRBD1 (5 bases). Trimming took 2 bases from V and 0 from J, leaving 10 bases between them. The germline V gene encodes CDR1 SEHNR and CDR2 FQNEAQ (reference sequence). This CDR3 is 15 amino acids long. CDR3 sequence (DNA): TGTGCCAGCAGCTTACAGGGTCCGCCTAACTATGGCTACACCTTC. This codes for CASSLQGPPNYGYTF.

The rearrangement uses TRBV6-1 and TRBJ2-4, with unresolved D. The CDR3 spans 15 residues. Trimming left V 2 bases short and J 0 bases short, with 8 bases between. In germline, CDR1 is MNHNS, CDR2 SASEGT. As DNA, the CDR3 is TGTGCCAGCAGTGAATGGCCTCTAGCCAAAAACATTCAGTACTTC. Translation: CASSEWPLAKNIQYF.

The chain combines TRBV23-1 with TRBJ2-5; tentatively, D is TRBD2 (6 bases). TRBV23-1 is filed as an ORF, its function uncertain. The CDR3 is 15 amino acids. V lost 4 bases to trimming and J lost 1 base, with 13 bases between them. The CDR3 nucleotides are TGCGCCAGCAGTCCCGGTAGCGGCACCCAAGAGACCCAGTACTTC. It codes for CASSPGSGTQETQYF.

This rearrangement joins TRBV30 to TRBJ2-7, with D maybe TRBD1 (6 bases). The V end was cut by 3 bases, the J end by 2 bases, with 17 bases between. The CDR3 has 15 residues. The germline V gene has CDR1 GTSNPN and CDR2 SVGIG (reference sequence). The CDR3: CAWSGSGEPPYEQYF. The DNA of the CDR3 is TGTGCCTGGAGCGGATCAGGGGAGCCCCCCTACGAGCAGTACTTC.

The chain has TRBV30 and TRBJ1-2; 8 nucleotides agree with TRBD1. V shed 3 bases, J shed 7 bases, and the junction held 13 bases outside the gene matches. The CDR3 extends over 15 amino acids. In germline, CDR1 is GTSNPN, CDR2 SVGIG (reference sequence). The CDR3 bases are TGTGCCTGGAGCCTAACCAGGGGGCAGAAGTTTGGCTACACCTTC. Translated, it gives CAWSLTRGQKFGYTF. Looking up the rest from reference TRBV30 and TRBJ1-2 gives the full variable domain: SQTIHQWPATLVQPVGSPLSLECTVEGTSNPNLYWYRQAAGRGLQLLFYSVGIGQISSEVPQNLSASRPQDRQFILSSKKLLLSDSGFYLCAWSLTRGQKFGYTFGSGTRLTVV.

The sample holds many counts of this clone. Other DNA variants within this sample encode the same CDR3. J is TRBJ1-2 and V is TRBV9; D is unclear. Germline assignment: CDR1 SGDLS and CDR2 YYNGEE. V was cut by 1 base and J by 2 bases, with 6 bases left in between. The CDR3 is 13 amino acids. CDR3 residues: CASSVTENYGYTF. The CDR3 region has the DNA TGTGCCAGCAGCGTAACTGAGAACTATGGCTACACCTTC.

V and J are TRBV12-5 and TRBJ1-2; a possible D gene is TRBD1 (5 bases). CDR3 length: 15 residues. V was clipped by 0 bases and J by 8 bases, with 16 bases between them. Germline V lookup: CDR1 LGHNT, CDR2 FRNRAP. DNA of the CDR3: TGTGCTAGTGGTTTGGTGTCCGGGACGAAGAACGGCTACACCTTC. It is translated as CASGLVSGTKNGYTF.

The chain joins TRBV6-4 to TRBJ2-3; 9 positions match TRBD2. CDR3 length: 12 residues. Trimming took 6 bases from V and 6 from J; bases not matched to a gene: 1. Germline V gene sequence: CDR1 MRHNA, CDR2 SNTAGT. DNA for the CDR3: TGTGCCAGCAGGGGGACTAGCGATACGCAGTATTTT. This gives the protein CASRGTSDTQYF.